The clone carrying this T cell receptor (beta chain) was seen many times. Its specificity is unknown. This sample is part of a study of tumor-infiltrating lymphocytes in primary liver carcinoma. Across the whole study: With diameters of roughly 4 to 10 cm, tumors were stage T1-T3 N0M0. Study-level results: Blood's top-250-clone fraction was significantly lower than that of tumors (p = 0.039). It was tumor-adjacent and tumor-blood pairs that overlapped less than tumor region pairs did.

TCR beta cDNA was prepared out of around 460 ng total RNA by means of a constant-region primer. Slightly modified ARM-PCR, run as three nested multiplex PCR rounds, produced the TCR beta libraries. For around 11 cycles apiece, the opening two PCR rounds ran with TRBV1-TRBV30 forward primers and a C-beta reverse primer. TCRdb re-called the multiplex PCR reads with MiXCR, one entry per CDR3 protein. The table lists 310,000 or so distinct CDR3 sequences, 45% to 70% of them singletons. Out of unsorted whole blood came the blood RNA, and germline DNA was extracted as well. Deletions cut 2 bases from V and 1 base from J, with 8 bases between. Germline V gene lookup returns CDR1 MNHEY and CDR2 SVGAGI. The CDR3 is 14 amino acids.

This receptor was taken from a woman in her 30s with primary liver carcinoma and hepatitis B virus infection. The chain joins TRBV6-5 to TRBJ1-1, with D hard to call. The specimen sequenced was peripheral blood. DNA of the CDR3: TGTGCCAGCAGTTACAATGAGGGGAACACTGAAGCTTTCTTT. This encodes CASSYNEGNTEAFF.